These T cell receptor beta chains were read from a single sample in a study of resident and recirculating memory T cells in vitiligo. Some clones are missing from TCRdb's copy, which holds only in-frame ones; the method was immunoSEQ multiplex PCR. The sample records more than 35,000 clones, 80% to 95% being singletons. Material for sequencing was blood. Receptors originate from a male donor with vitiligo. Each CDR3 is given with its conserved first and last residue. The order of the fields is J gene, clone size, V gene, D gene, CDR3 DNA, CDR3 protein. A D gene is named only where the DNA matches it firmly. Clone sizes are given selectively: once, few, many, or a class where the clone is expanded.

J gene: TRBJ2-7
clone size: -
V gene: TRBV5-1
D gene: -
CDR3 DNA: TGCGCCAGCAGCTTGTTACAGTACTACGAGCAGTACTTC
CDR3 protein: CASSLLQYYEQYF

J gene: TRBJ1-2
clone size: once
V gene: TRBV9
D gene: -
CDR3 DNA: TGTGCCAGCAGCGGAGTAGGGGGGGGAGGTGGCTACACCTTC
CDR3 protein: CASSGVGGGGGYTF

J gene: TRBJ2-1
clone size: -
V gene: TRBV6-5
D gene: TRBD1
CDR3 DNA: TGTGCCAGCAGCCCACGGGACAGTAGATACAATGAGCAGTTCTTC
CDR3 protein: CASSPRDSRYNEQFF

J gene: TRBJ2-6
clone size: once
V gene: TRBV6-6
D gene: -
CDR3 DNA: TGTGCCAGTATCGGGGTTACTGGGGCCAACGTCCTGACTTTC
CDR3 protein: CASIGVTGANVLTF

J gene: TRBJ2-1
clone size: -
V gene: TRBV5-1
D gene: -
CDR3 DNA: TGCGCCAGCAGCGGCGGGGCCCTTTTCAATGAGCAGTTCTTC
CDR3 protein: CASSGGALFNEQFF

J gene: TRBJ2-1
clone size: -
V gene: TRBV4-3
D gene: -
CDR3 DNA: TGCGCCAGCAGCCAAGGTAACAGAAACAATGAGCAGTTCTTC
CDR3 protein: CASSQGNRNNEQFF

J gene: TRBJ2-7
clone size: -
V gene: TRBV27
D gene: -
CDR3 DNA: TGTGCCAGCAGACCTTCAGGGGATTACTACGAGCAGTACTTC
CDR3 protein: CASRPSGDYYEQYF

J gene: TRBJ2-5
clone size: -
V gene: TRBV9
D gene: TRBD1
CDR3 DNA: TGTGCCAGCAGCGTTACAGGGGCCCGTGAGACCCAGTACTTC
CDR3 protein: CASSVTGARETQYF

J gene: TRBJ2-7
clone size: -
V gene: TRBV30
D gene: TRBD1
CDR3 DNA: TGTGCCTGGAGTGTACGCCCCCGGACAGGGAAATACGAGCAGTACTTC
CDR3 protein: CAWSVRPRTGKYEQYF

J gene: TRBJ1-4
clone size: -
V gene: TRBV19
D gene: -
CDR3 DNA: TGTGCCAGTAGTATCGGCAGTGCCTTCGGGAAACTGTTTTTT
CDR3 protein: CASSIGSAFGKLFF

J gene: TRBJ1-3
clone size: -
V gene: TRBV15
D gene: -
CDR3 DNA: TGTGCCACCAGCAGAGATCTTGGAGCCTCTGGAAACACCATATATTTT
CDR3 protein: CATSRDLGASGNTIYF

J gene: TRBJ1-1
clone size: -
V gene: TRBV21-1
D gene: -
CDR3 DNA: TGTGCCAGCAGCAAAGGGGGCCCCGCCGACACTGAAGCTTTCTTT
CDR3 protein: CASSKGGPADTEAFF

J gene: TRBJ1-4
clone size: -
V gene: TRBV19
D gene: -
CDR3 DNA: TGTGCCAGTAGTAAGTTGACAGCAACTAATGAAAAACTGTTTTTT
CDR3 protein: CASSKLTATNEKLFF

J gene: TRBJ1-4
clone size: -
V gene: TRBV19
D gene: -
CDR3 DNA: TGTGCCAGTAGCCCGATAGCATCGGGGGATGAAAAACTGTTTTTT
CDR3 protein: CASSPIASGDEKLFF

J gene: TRBJ2-5
clone size: -
V gene: TRBV7-9
D gene: TRBD1
CDR3 DNA: TGTGCCAGCTGCGTGGAAAGTCCCGGGACAGGGATAGGTGTCCCCCAGTACTTC
CDR3 protein: CASCVESPGTGIGVPQYF

J gene: TRBJ1-2
clone size: -
V gene: TRBV4-1
D gene: -
CDR3 DNA: TGCGCCAGCAGCCCTGGCGGGGATTGGGTTTATGGCTACACCTTC
CDR3 protein: CASSPGGDWVYGYTF

J gene: TRBJ1-2
clone size: -
V gene: TRBV7-2
D gene: -
CDR3 DNA: TGTGCCAGCAGCTTAGCTCCGGGCACTCAGGGCGGCTACACCTTC
CDR3 protein: CASSLAPGTQGGYTF

J gene: TRBJ2-7
clone size: -
V gene: TRBV7-2
D gene: TRBD1
CDR3 DNA: TGTGCCAGCAGCCCACCGGGACAGGGGATCGAGCAGTACTTC
CDR3 protein: CASSPPGQGIEQYF

J gene: TRBJ2-7
clone size: -
V gene: TRBV29-1
D gene: TRBD1
CDR3 DNA: TGCAGCGTCGGGGACAGGGCTCCCTACGAGCAGTACTTC
CDR3 protein: CSVGDRAPYEQYF

J gene: TRBJ2-3
clone size: -
V gene: TRBV5-1
D gene: -
CDR3 DNA: TGCGCCAGCCAACCGGGACATGTCACAGATACGCAGTATTTT
CDR3 protein: CASQPGHVTDTQYF

J gene: TRBJ1-1
clone size: -
V gene: TRBV7-8
D gene: TRBD1
CDR3 DNA: TGTGCCAGCAGCCCAGGACAGGTTTGGAACACTGAAGCTTTCTTT
CDR3 protein: CASSPGQVWNTEAFF

J gene: TRBJ2-2
clone size: -
V gene: TRBV6-1
D gene: TRBD1
CDR3 DNA: TGTGCCAGCAGTGAAGCCGGGACAGGGGTAAACGGGGAGCTGTTTTTT
CDR3 protein: CASSEAGTGVNGELFF

J gene: TRBJ1-1
clone size: -
V gene: TRBV10-3
D gene: TRBD1
CDR3 DNA: TGTGCCATCAGTGGACAGGGGGCGATCACTGAAGCTTTCTTT
CDR3 protein: CAISGQGAITEAFF

J gene: TRBJ1-2
clone size: -
V gene: TRBV7-9
D gene: TRBD1
CDR3 DNA: TGTGCCAGCAGCTTGTCACAGGGGCCGCTCTATGGCTACACCTTC
CDR3 protein: CASSLSQGPLYGYTF

J gene: TRBJ1-2
clone size: -
V gene: TRBV5-1
D gene: -
CDR3 DNA: TGCGCCAGCAGCGGGGGACTTTATGGCTACACCTTC
CDR3 protein: CASSGGLYGYTF

J gene: TRBJ2-3
clone size: -
V gene: TRBV18
D gene: TRBD2
CDR3 DNA: TGTGCCAGCGATAGCGGGGTCACAGATACGCAGTATTTT
CDR3 protein: CASDSGVTDTQYF

J gene: TRBJ1-2
clone size: -
V gene: TRBV2
D gene: -
CDR3 DNA: TGCCGCGGCAACTATGGCTACACCTTC
CDR3 protein: CRGNYGYTF

J gene: TRBJ1-1
clone size: -
V gene: TRBV15
D gene: -
CDR3 DNA: TGTGCCACCAGCAGAGCAGGGTTTAACACTGAAGCTTTCTTT
CDR3 protein: CATSRAGFNTEAFF

J gene: TRBJ2-1
clone size: few
V gene: TRBV7-2
D gene: TRBD2
CDR3 DNA: TGTGCCAGCCAGCGGGGGCTAAGCTCCTACAATGAGCAGTTCTTC
CDR3 protein: CASQRGLSSYNEQFF

J gene: TRBJ2-7
clone size: -
V gene: TRBV9
D gene: -
CDR3 DNA: TGTGCCAGCAGCGTAGGGAGTCGCCCTACCCCCTCCTACGAGCAGTACTTC
CDR3 protein: CASSVGSRPTPSYEQYF

J gene: TRBJ2-1
clone size: once
V gene: TRBV9
D gene: -
CDR3 DNA: TGTGCCAGCAGCGTAGCTCCACACAGGTTGGAGTACAATGAGCAGTTCTTC
CDR3 protein: CASSVAPHRLEYNEQFF

J gene: TRBJ2-3
clone size: -
V gene: TRBV19
D gene: -
CDR3 DNA: TGTGCCAGTAGTTCCCAGAGGGGGGATACGCAGTATTTT
CDR3 protein: CASSSQRGDTQYF

J gene: TRBJ1-1
clone size: once
V gene: TRBV4-1
D gene: TRBD1
CDR3 DNA: TGCGCCAGCAGCCAAGATCGGAGGGGACAGGTATACACTGAAGCTTTCTTT
CDR3 protein: CASSQDRRGQVYTEAFF

J gene: TRBJ1-1
clone size: -
V gene: TRBV12-5
D gene: TRBD1
CDR3 DNA: TGTGCTAGTGGTTTGGGACAGGGGAACACTGAAGCTTTCTTT
CDR3 protein: CASGLGQGNTEAFF

J gene: TRBJ1-1
clone size: -
V gene: TRBV11-2
D gene: -
CDR3 DNA: TGTGCCAGCAGCTCCCGCGGGGGGCTGGGCACTGAAGCTTTCTTT
CDR3 protein: CASSSRGGLGTEAFF

J gene: TRBJ1-1
clone size: -
V gene: TRBV6-1
D gene: -
CDR3 DNA: TGTGCCAGCAGTGCTCAGGGGTCGAGGACTTTCTTT
CDR3 protein: CASSAQGSRTFF

J gene: TRBJ2-4
clone size: -
V gene: TRBV4-3
D gene: TRBD2
CDR3 DNA: TGCGCCAGCAGCCCTGGGACTAGCGGGGGGCCTAGGAACATTCAGTACTTC
CDR3 protein: CASSPGTSGGPRNIQYF

J gene: TRBJ2-7
clone size: -
V gene: TRBV5-6
D gene: TRBD2
CDR3 DNA: TGTGCCAGCAGCTTCCCCGGGGGGGGCGGGGGCGAGCAGTACTTC
CDR3 protein: CASSFPGGGGGEQYF

J gene: TRBJ2-3
clone size: -
V gene: TRBV18
D gene: -
CDR3 DNA: TGTGCCAGCTCACCACTGACGGTGGGAGCAGATACGCAGTATTTT
CDR3 protein: CASSPLTVGADTQYF

J gene: TRBJ2-7
clone size: -
V gene: TRBV7-2
D gene: -
CDR3 DNA: TGTGCCAGCAGCTTAGGAGGGCCCTACGAGCAGTACTTC
CDR3 protein: CASSLGGPYEQYF

J gene: TRBJ2-6
clone size: -
V gene: TRBV4-1
D gene: -
CDR3 DNA: TGCGCCAGCAGCCAAGCAATTGGAGGGCGCTCTGGGGCCAACGTCCTGACTTTC
CDR3 protein: CASSQAIGGRSGANVLTF

J gene: TRBJ2-7
clone size: -
V gene: TRBV18
D gene: TRBD2
CDR3 DNA: TGTGCCAGCTCACCCTTCCTAGCGGGGGCCAACGCCTACGAGCAGTACTTC
CDR3 protein: CASSPFLAGANAYEQYF

J gene: TRBJ2-1
clone size: -
V gene: TRBV18
D gene: TRBD2
CDR3 DNA: TGTGCCAGCTCACTAATGACTAGCGGTTTCTACAATGAGCAGTTCTTC
CDR3 protein: CASSLMTSGFYNEQFF

J gene: TRBJ2-5
clone size: -
V gene: TRBV6-1
D gene: TRBD2
CDR3 DNA: TGTGCCAGCGGTTTATCGGCGGGGGGACAAGAGACCCAGTACTTC
CDR3 protein: CASGLSAGGQETQYF

J gene: TRBJ2-5
clone size: -
V gene: TRBV13
D gene: -
CDR3 DNA: TGTGCCAGCAGCTTAGGCGGGGGACAAGAGACCCAGTACTTC
CDR3 protein: CASSLGGGQETQYF

J gene: TRBJ2-1
clone size: few
V gene: TRBV6-6
D gene: -
CDR3 DNA: TGTGCCAGCAGTTACTCGGGACTCGGCTTCGGGGAGCAGTTCTTC
CDR3 protein: CASSYSGLGFGEQFF

J gene: TRBJ2-1
clone size: -
V gene: TRBV2
D gene: -
CDR3 DNA: TGTGCCAGCAACGGGGGATTAAATGAGCAGTTCTTC
CDR3 protein: CASNGGLNEQFF

J gene: TRBJ2-5
clone size: -
V gene: TRBV7-8
D gene: -
CDR3 DNA: TGTGCCAGCAGCCACTTCCGCAGCGGGCAAGAGACCCAGTACTTC
CDR3 protein: CASSHFRSGQETQYF

J gene: TRBJ2-3
clone size: -
V gene: TRBV4-2
D gene: TRBD2
CDR3 DNA: TGTGCCAGCAGCCAAGACCCCCTAGCGGGGCGCGGGACAGATACGCAGTATTTT
CDR3 protein: CASSQDPLAGRGTDTQYF

J gene: TRBJ2-4
clone size: -
V gene: TRBV5-1
D gene: TRBD2
CDR3 DNA: TGCGCCAGCAGGGTTCGGCTAGCGGATTCCATTCAGTACTTC
CDR3 protein: CASRVRLADSIQYF

J gene: TRBJ2-7
clone size: once
V gene: TRBV5-1
D gene: -
CDR3 DNA: TGCGCCAGCAGCTTAGCGGGCTCCTACGAGCAGTACTTC
CDR3 protein: CASSLAGSYEQYF

J gene: TRBJ1-1
clone size: -
V gene: TRBV18
D gene: TRBD1
CDR3 DNA: TGTGCCAGCTCACCGATTCCCCAGGGGGCCGGGGGCACTGAAGCTTTCTTT
CDR3 protein: CASSPIPQGAGGTEAFF

J gene: TRBJ1-5
clone size: -
V gene: TRBV19
D gene: -
CDR3 DNA: TGTGCCAGCGGACAGTTCAATCAGCCCCAGCATTTT
CDR3 protein: CASGQFNQPQHF

J gene: TRBJ2-3
clone size: -
V gene: TRBV5-8
D gene: -
CDR3 DNA: TGTGCCAGCAGCTTGTTTCGGGGAGATACGCAGTATTTT
CDR3 protein: CASSLFRGDTQYF

J gene: TRBJ1-2
clone size: -
V gene: TRBV19
D gene: -
CDR3 DNA: TGTGCCAGTGGGGCCTCAGGGGCAGGAGCCATTAACTATGGCTACACCTTC
CDR3 protein: CASGASGAGAINYGYTF

J gene: TRBJ2-1
clone size: -
V gene: TRBV7-9
D gene: TRBD2
CDR3 DNA: TGTGCCAGCAGCCTTTTAGCGGGGGGGCCCAATGAGCAGTTCTTC
CDR3 protein: CASSLLAGGPNEQFF

J gene: TRBJ1-6
clone size: once
V gene: TRBV6-1
D gene: TRBD1
CDR3 DNA: TGTGCCAGCAGTGCTGGGACAGACTCCCCCCTCCACTTT
CDR3 protein: CASSAGTDSPLHF